This T cell receptor (beta chain) came from a study of shared clonotypes between healthy human individuals. Study-wide background: Two women and three men aged 18 to 49 served as donors.

The CDR3 contains 15 residues. The ends were cut back, 0 bases at V and 4 bases at J, with 13 bases in the middle. Germline lookup yields CDR1 MGHRA and CDR2 YSYEKL. Libraries were prepared by immunoSEQ multiplex PCR; TCRdb keeps only in-frame clonotypes and omits some of them. Here the sample spans about 1.1 million clones, 77% being singletons. This TCR was sampled from a young man in good health. Some clones in this sample may be carry-over from other donors' samples. Specimen: memory CD4+ T cells from PBMCs. The sample's subset: CD45RA-negative fraction. The V call is TRBV4-1, the J call TRBJ2-7; TRBD1 might be the D (6 bases). The chain's CDR3 is CASSQDKGQGYEQYF. CDR3 nucleotides: TGCGCCAGCAGCCAAGATAAGGGCCAGGGGTACGAGCAGTACTTC.